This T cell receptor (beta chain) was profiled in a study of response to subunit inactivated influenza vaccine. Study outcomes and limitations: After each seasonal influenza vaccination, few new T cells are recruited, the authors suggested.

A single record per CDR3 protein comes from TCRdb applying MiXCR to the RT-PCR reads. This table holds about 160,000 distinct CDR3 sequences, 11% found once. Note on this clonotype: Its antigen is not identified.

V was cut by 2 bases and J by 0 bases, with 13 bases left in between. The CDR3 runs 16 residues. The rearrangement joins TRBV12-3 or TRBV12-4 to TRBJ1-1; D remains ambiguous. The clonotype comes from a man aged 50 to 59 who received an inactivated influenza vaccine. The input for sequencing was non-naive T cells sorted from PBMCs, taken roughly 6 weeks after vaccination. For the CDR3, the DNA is TGTGCCAGCAGTTTAATCGTGGGTTCTATGAACACTGAAGCTTTCTTT. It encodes CASSLIVGSMNTEAFF.